This entry features one T cell receptor (beta chain) sequence. Its antigen is unknown. The PCR made use of 60 Vbeta and 13 Jbeta primers. The protocol was immunoSEQ multiplex PCR, while the TCRdb copy is restricted to in-frame clones and leaves out a portion. Of 150,000 to 200,000 clones listed, about 75% are singletons. V trimming: 3 bases; J trimming: 0 bases; junction bases outside the gene matches: 10. The CDR3 is made up of 19 amino acids. Germline CDR1 reads SGHVS; CDR2 reads FQNEAQ. This sample was included in a study of cytomegalovirus exposure and HLA in healthy donors. Study-wide results and caveats: Most TCR sequences proved rare, with some public TCRs found in many donors. A missense variant in DCLRE1C was later tied to TCR beta V- and J-gene trimming. The authors later found most CMV-associated TCR beta chains appeared HLA-restricted.

This clonotype originated in a man in his fifties or sixties in good health and CMV-seropositive. The genes are TRBV7-8 and TRBJ2-7; 14 bases are a match to TRBD2. The sample taken for sequencing was PBMCs. The CDR3 reads CASSFRGGLAGESSYEQYF. The CDR3 DNA follows: TGTGCCAGCAGCTTCCGGGGGGGACTAGCGGGGGAGAGCTCCTACGAGCAGTACTTC.